This T cell receptor (beta chain) was obtained from a study of human T cells and chemical hapten exposure. Study-level information: Weekly diphenylcyclopropenone doses were given to patients' scalps across the roughly 25-week study. Mostly female, the patients presented with alopecia areata, totalis or universalis.

This CDR3 is built from 15 residues. Per germline, CDR1 MDHEN and CDR2 SYDVKM. Trimming removed 5 bases from V and 3 bases from J, with 14 bases in between. TCRdb passed the RACE reads through MiXCR, listing each CDR3 protein once. The sample carries about 80,000 distinct CDR3 sequences, roughly 15% recorded once. In this sample, this clonotype turned up many times. Time point described: pre-sensitization, week 0. Treatment noted: therapeutic diphenylcyclopropenone sensitization with weekly scalp DPC. The sequencing used whole blood, collected in connection with sensitization to the hapten diphenylcyclopropenone (DPC). The chain uses TRBV28 and TRBJ1-5; D call uncertain. This sequence was found in a woman between 45 and 60 years old with alopecia areata. Some clones in this sample may be carry-over from other donors' samples. CDR3 coding DNA: TGTGCCAGCAGTCGCCCGGACTCGGTCAATCAGCCCCAGCATTTT. Protein sequence: CASSRPDSVNQPQHF.